This T cell receptor beta chain was profiled in a study of shared clonotypes between healthy human individuals (dated by TCRdb to the early 2020s). In the study overall: Two women and a few men aged 18 to 49 years were included in the cohort. For each donor, three plates each were used for CD4 naive and CD4 memory, two plates were used for CD8 naive, and one plate was used for CD8 memory. To estimate repertoire size and how much clonotype sharing occurs between individuals, the study deeply sequenced the blood TCR repertoires of 5 or 6 healthy adults. To increase sequencing depth and limit assay-specific biases, different laboratories used diverse techniques to prepare libraries and sequence TCR repertoires. Leukapheresis yielded between about 0.85 and 10 billion PBMCs per donor. Beyond this particular receptor, the publication reports: Compared with non-shared clonotypes, clonotypes shared by all four sorted-subset donors had higher generation probabilities. Pairwise subsampling indicated that sequencing depth was expected to affect the degree of clonotype sharing among donors. The genetic and exposure-history diversity represented was limited by the small number of donors. Across a handful of donors, roughly 5.4% of naive CD4, around 3.3% of naive CD8, 2.3% of memory CD4, and approximately 0.4% of memory CD8 clonotypes were shared. Only blood was sampled, and tissue TCR repertoires likely differ from those in blood. Even with the large sequencing depth, rarefaction of the sorted-subset datasets indicated that sequencing was incomplete. Larger estimated clonotype richness was generally found for naive subsets than for memory subsets.

CD8 naive samples were CD45RO-negative cells positively selected for CCR7, giving a CD45RA+CCR7+ population that excluded TemRA cells. The donors were healthy, HIV-negative adults with no recently reported acute infections or vaccinations. Every donor was a Caucasian adult residing in Nashville, Tennessee, USA. After blood collection by leukapheresis, PBMCs were isolated using Ficoll-Histopaque density gradient centrifugation and then cryopreserved in the vapor phase of liquid nitrogen. Analytical flow cytometry was used to check the purity and quantity of every magnetically sorted T cell population. From each sorted fraction, genomic DNA was isolated and quantified by UV absorbance on a Nanodrop 2000c. In the germline V gene, CDR1 corresponds to SNHLY and CDR2 to FYNNEI. V sheds 7 bases and J sheds 4 bases, leaving 14 bases between their ends. Taken from cysteine to phenylalanine, the CDR3 has 13 residues. The entry retains the CDR3 DNA only, 39 bases that are in frame from base 1.

On this clone itself: Its specific antigen is unknown. No base quality information exists; no much larger clone differs at one position.

TCR CDR3 regions were amplified from genomic DNA by multiplex PCR using the deep immunoSEQ assay. For each cell subset, the extracted genomic DNA was distributed evenly across all wells of several immunoSEQ 96-well plates, and each plate served as one replicate. Each replicate PCR for sorted subsets received roughly 0.2 ug genomic DNA, equal to about 30,000 T cell genomes. The purified libraries were quantified using a Qubit 3.0 fluorometer, sized with a Bioanalyzer 2100, and then quantified again using the KAPA Library Quantification kit. A separate single-read 150-cycle Illumina NextSeq 550 flow cell was used to sequence each immunoSEQ 96-well plate. The study's own analysis went as follows. Because the immunoSEQ output included only junctional sequences and no quality scores, the filtering could not be the same as the filtering used for full-length reads. To assign V/J genes and CDR3, sequences were annotated against IMGT germline references using PyIR, a Python wrapper for IgBLAST v1.9. Reads were filtered out if the reads had weak V/J assignments (E-value above 1e-6), no CDR3, stop codons, out-of-frame junctions, or ambiguous translated residues. V3J clonotypes were defined as sequences sharing the same inferred V gene, J gene, and CDR3 amino acid sequence. Percentage overlap between repertoires was calculated by dividing the number of shared unique clonotypes by the size of the smaller repertoire. Three approaches were used to assess repertoire richness: RTK rarefaction, the Chao1 estimator, and Recon v2.1 estimates of unobserved clonotypes. Generation probabilities for all TCRbeta clonotypes obtained by the gDNA method from a few donors were computed using OLGA. TCRdb retrieved this table from immuneACCESS and kept in-frame rearrangements only. Not all clones are present; in checked studies, unresolved V genes account for under half, and no reason is known for the remainder. That table furnishes V, J and clone size, whereas the DNA furnished D and trimming. The sample table shows approximately 1.9 million clones, and 93% are seen once. More than 1.5% of the sample is held by the ten biggest clonotypes.

This clonotype was sampled from a man in his late teens or twenties in good health. Some clones in this sample may be carry-over from other donors' samples. The specimen sequenced was naive CD8+ T cells from PBMCs. This sample's cell subset or site label indicates: CD45RA+CCR7+. The V and J segments used are TRBV2 and TRBJ2-7; a weak D assignment points to TRBD2 (6 bases agree). The sequenced DNA is TGTGCCAGCACTTCGGCAGGGACTTACGAGCAGTACTTC. The resulting protein is CASTSAGTYEQYF.